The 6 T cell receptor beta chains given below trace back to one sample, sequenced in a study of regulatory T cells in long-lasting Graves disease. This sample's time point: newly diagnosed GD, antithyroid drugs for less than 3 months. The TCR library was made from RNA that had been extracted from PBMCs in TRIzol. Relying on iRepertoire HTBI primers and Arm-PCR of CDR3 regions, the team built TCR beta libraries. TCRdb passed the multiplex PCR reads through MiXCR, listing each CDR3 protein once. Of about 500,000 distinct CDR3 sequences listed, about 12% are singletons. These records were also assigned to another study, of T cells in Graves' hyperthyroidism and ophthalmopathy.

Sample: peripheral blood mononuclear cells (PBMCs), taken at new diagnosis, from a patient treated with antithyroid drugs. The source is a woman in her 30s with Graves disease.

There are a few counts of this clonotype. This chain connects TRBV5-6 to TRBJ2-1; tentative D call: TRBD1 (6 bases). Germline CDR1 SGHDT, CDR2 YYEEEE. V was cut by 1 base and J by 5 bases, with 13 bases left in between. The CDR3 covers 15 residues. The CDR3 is CASSLLGTSNNEQFF. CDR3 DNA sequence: TGTGCCAGCAGCTTGTTGGGGACATCCAACAATGAGCAGTTCTTC.

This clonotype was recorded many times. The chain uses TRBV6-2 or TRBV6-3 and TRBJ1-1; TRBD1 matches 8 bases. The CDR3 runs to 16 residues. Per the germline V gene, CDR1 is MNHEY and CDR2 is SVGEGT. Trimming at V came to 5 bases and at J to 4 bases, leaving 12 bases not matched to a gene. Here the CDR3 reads CASSPLPSGGFTEAFF. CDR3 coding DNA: TGTGCCAGCAGTCCCCTCCCCTCAGGGGGCTTCACTGAAGCTTTCTTT.

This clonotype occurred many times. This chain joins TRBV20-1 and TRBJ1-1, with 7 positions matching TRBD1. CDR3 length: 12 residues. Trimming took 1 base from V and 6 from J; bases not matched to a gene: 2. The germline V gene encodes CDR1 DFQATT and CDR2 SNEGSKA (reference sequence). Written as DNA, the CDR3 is TGCAGTGCTAGAGGACAGGGATCTGAAGCTTTCTTT. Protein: CSARGQGSEAFF.

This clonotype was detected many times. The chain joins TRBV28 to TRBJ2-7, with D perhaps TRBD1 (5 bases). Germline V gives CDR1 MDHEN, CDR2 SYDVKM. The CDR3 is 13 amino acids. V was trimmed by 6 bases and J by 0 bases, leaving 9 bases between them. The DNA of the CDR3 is TGTGCCAGCAGGTTCGACAGCTCCTACGAGCAGTACTTC. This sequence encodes CASRFDSSYEQYF.

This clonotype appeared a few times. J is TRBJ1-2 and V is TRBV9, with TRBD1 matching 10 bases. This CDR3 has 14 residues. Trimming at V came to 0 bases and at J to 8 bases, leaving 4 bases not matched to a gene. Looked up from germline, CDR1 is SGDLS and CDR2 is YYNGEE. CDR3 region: CASSVAGTGDGYTF. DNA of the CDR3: TGTGCCAGCAGCGTAGCAGGGACAGGGGACGGCTACACCTTC.

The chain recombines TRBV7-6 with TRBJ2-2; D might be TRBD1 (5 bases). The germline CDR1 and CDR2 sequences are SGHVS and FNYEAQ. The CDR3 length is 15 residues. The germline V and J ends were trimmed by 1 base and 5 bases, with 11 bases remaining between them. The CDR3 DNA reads TGTGCCAGCAGCTTAGTAGGGGTCGCTACCGGGGAGCTGTTTTTT. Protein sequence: CASSLVGVATGELFF.